This TCR beta chain is drawn from a study of T cell responses to AZD1222 COVID-19 vaccine. Overall study: Pooling was applied to second doses at about 4 or about 12 weeks.

The CDR3 runs 13 residues. Per germline, CDR1 KGHDR and CDR2 SFDVKD. V was shortened by 4 bases and J by 3 bases, with 8 bases between the two germline ends. Generated by immunoSEQ multiplex PCR, the TCRdb table keeps only in-frame clones and is missing some. The repertoire holds 120,000 or so clones, with 80% to 90% as singletons. Study-level findings and limits: Within unmutated variant regions lay the reported targets of nearly half of spike-specific TCRs. Just a handful of AZD1222 recipients were seropositive at baseline. Donors in the cohort were predominantly white British and more often female, and clonal diversity was possibly underestimated.

As regards this clone: Its antigen is as yet unknown.

The chain combines TRBV24-1 with TRBJ1-1; TRBD1 might be the D (5 bases). Sequencing used peripheral blood, obtained on day 0 of AZD1222 vaccination. The origin of this receptor is an adult in good health. CDR3 sequence reads: CATSEEGHTEAFF. The CDR3 DNA reads as TGTGCCACCAGTGAAGAGGGGCACACTGAAGCTTTCTTT.